This T cell receptor beta chain was sequenced in a study of T cell repertoires in cytomegalovirus infection. Trimming removed 3 bases at V and 2 bases at J, with 14 bases between. The CDR3 sequence is 15 residues long. In germline, CDR1 is LNHDA, CDR2 SQIVND (reference sequence). General study results and limits: The ex vivo response was dominated by HLA-C-restricted CMV-specific TCR beta clonotypes.

TCRdb used MiXCR to reprocess the reads, holding one entry per CDR3 protein. The table lists around 240,000 distinct CDR3 sequences, 20% to 25% of them singletons, with over 15% in the top ten. In regard to this clonotype: The target antigen is unknown.

The receptor comes from a human donor in good health (CMV status not recorded). Some clones in this sample may be carry-over from other donors' samples. J is TRBJ2-7 and V is TRBV19; a weak D match, TRBD1 (6 bases). The sequenced sample was CD8+ T cells from PBMCs. The CDR3 DNA sequence: TGTGCCAGTAGTATGGGGGCAGGGTCCGCCTACGAGCAGTACTTC. This translates into CASSMGAGSAYEQYF.